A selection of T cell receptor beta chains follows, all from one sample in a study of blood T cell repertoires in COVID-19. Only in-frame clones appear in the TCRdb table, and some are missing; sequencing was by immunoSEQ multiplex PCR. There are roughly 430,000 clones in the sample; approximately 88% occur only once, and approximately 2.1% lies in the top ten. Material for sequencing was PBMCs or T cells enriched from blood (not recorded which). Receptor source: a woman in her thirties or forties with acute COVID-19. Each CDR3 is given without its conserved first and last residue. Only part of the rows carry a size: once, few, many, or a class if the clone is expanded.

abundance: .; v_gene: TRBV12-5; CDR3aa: ASGTPLDRAGNTIY
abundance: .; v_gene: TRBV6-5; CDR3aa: ASTYGTVYSNQPQH
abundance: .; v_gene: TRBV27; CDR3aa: ASRANRDRNQPQH
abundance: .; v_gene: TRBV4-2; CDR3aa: ASSQGFGGMNTIY
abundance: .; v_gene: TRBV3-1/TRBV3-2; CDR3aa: ASAETGRSYGYT
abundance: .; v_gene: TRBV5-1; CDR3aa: ASSLEGRGDSPLH
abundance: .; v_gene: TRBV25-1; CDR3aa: ASSEGQGGNQPQH
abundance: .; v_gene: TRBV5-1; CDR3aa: ASSLVWQGVNTEAF
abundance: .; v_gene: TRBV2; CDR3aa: ASTRTPMEPQH
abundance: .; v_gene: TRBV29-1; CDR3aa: SVEDRRSRRFDGYT
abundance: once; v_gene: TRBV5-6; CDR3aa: ASSLEFHYEQY
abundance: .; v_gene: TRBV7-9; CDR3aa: ASSDLTGWGDTQY
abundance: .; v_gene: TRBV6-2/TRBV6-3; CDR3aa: ASSYHRGSGGPSYEQY
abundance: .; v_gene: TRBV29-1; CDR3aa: SVGTGGLEKLF
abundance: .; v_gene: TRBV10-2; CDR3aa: ASSEPRVGNSPLH
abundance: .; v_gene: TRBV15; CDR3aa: ATSRDLTGNTEAF
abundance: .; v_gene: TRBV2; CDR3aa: ASSESWGGINEQY
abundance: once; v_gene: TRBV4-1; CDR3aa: ASSQDRVAGGMETQY
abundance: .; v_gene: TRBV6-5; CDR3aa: ASSKQGYEQY
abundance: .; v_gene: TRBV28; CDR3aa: ASSSGGGSYEQY
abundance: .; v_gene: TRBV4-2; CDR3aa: ASSQVAAEAF
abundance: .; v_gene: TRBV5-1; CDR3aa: ASSFQGGFAAYEQY
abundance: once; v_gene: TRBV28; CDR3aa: ASSLLGGNYGYT
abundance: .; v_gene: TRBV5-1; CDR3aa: ASSSDRNADTQY
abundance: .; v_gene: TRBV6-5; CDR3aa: ASSYTTRGSGTEAF
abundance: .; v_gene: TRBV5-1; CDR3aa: ASKTQGMNTEAF
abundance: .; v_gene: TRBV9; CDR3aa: ASSTQPDSTGELF
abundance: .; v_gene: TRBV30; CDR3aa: AWSRDRAPTDTQY
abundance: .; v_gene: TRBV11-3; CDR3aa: ASSSRTTGELF
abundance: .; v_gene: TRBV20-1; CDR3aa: SASQGLDQPQH
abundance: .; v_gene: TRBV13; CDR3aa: ASSLGRDKQY
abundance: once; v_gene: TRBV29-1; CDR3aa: SGVGRGPNYGYT
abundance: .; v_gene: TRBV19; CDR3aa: ASSSPYTGVPKNSPLH
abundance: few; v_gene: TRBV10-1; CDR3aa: ASSRTVASYNEQF
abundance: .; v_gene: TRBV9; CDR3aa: ASSPQGPPWTEAF
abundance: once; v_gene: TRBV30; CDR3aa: AWSVRGLAEAF
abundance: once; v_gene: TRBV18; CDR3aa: ASSPNTLAGISGANVLT
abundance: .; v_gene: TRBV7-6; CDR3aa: ASRPGLAGSTNTGELF
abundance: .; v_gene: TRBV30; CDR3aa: AWSEGLQVGQPQH
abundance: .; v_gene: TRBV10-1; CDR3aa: ASRPRTGLIYGYT
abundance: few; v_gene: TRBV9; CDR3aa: ASSFLTGGNSGYT
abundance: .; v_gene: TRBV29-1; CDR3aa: SVEGQPGGYT
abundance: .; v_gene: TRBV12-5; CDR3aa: ASGRTASTEAF
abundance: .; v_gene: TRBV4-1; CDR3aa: ASSPAAGGPETQY
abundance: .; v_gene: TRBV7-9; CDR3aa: ASRLVSGGRSVNTEAF
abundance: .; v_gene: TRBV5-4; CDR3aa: ASSYRDRDEKLF
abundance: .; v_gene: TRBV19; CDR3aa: ASRDRGNSPLH
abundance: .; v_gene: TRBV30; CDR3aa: AWSVHPGTDTQY
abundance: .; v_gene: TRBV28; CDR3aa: ASSLNFGGSSGNTIY
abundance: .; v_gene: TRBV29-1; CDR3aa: SVDAGENEQF
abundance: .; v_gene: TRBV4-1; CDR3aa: ASNPDQGASYEQY
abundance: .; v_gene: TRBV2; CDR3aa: ATSRGNYGYT
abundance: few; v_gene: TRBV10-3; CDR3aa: AISESTVYGYT
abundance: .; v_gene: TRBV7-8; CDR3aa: ASSSPGGAGTDTQY
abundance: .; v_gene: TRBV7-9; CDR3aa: ASSLDRGRGELF
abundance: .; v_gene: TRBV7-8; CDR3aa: ASSLSDSVYGYT
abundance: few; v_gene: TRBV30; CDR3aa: AWSELAGDEQY
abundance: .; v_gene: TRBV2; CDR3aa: ASRDQGGNQPQH
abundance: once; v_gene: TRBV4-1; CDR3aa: ASSQWTGTSNEKLF